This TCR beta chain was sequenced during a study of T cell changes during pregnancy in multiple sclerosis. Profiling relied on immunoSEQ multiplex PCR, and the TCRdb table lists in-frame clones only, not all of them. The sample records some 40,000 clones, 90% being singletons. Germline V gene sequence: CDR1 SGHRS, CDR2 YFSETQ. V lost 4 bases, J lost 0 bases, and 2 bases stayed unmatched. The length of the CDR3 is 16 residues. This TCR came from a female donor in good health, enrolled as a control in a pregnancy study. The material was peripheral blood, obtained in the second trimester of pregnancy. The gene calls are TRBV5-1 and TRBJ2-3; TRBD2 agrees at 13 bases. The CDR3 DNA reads TGCGCCAGCAGCCCGGGACTAGCGGGGAGCACAGATACGCAGTATTTT. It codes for CASSPGLAGSTDTQYF.